This T cell receptor beta chain was identified in a study of cytomegalovirus exposure and HLA in healthy donors. This clone was seen just once. Its specificity is unknown. This CDR3 is 12 amino acids long. Germline V CDR1 and CDR2: SGHVS, FNYEAQ. Trimming took off 1 base at V and 8 bases at J, with 8 bases between the two ends. Findings and limits, study-wide: According to the study, 150 to 200 TCR beta chains were cytomegalovirus-associated.

Using immunoSEQ multiplex PCR, the repertoire was profiled, and TCRdb retains in-frame clones only, with some absent. The sample yields 200,000 to 250,000 clones, roughly 85% seen once. The sample comprised PBMCs. This chain links TRBV7-6 with TRBJ1-2; D gene ambiguous. The receptor comes from a young woman in good health and CMV-seronegative. The CDR3 DNA is TGTGCCAGCAGCTTAGAGGGAGGGGGCTACACCTTC. This codes for CASSLEGGGYTF.